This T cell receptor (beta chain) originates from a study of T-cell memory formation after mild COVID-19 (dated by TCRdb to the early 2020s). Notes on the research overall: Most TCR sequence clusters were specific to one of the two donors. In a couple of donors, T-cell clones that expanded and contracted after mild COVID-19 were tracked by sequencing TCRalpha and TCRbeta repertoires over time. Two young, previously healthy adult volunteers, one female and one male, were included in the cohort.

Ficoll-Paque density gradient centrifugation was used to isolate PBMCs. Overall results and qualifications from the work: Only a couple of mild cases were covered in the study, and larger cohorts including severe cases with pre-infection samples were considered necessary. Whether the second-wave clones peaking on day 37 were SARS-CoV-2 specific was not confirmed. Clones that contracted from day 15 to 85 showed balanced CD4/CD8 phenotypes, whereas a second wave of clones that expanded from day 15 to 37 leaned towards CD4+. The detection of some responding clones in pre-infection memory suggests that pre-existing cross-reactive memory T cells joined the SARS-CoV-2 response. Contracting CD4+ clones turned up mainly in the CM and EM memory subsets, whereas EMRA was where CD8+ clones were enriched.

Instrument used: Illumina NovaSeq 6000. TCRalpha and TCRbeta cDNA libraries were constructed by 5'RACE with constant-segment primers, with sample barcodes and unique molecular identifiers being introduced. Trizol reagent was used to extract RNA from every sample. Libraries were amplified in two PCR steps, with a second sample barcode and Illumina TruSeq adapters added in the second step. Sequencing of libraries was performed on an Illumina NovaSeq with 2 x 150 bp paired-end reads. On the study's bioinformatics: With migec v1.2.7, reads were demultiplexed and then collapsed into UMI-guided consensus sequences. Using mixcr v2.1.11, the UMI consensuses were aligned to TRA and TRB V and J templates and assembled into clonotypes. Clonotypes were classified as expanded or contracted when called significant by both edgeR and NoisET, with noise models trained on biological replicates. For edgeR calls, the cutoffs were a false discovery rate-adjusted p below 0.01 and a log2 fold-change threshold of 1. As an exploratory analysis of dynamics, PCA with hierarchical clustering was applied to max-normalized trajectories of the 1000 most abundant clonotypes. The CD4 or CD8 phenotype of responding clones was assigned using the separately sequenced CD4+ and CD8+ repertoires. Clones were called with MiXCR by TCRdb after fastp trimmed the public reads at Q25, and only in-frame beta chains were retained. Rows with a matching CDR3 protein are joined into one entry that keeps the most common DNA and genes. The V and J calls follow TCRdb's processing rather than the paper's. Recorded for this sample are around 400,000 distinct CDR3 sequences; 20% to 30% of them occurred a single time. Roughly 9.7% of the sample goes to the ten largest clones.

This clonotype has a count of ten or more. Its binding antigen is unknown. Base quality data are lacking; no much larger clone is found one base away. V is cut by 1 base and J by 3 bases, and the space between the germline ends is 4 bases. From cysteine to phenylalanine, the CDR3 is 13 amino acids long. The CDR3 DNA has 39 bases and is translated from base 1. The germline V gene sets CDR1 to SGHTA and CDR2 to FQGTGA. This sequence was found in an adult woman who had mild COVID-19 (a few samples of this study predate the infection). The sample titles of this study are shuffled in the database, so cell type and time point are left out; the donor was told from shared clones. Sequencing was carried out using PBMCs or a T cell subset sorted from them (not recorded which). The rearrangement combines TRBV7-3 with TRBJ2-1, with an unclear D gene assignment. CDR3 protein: CASSLRGYNEQFF. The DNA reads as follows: TGTGCCAGCAGCTTAAGGGGCTACAATGAGCAGTTCTTC.